This TCR beta chain was captured by sequencing in a study of cytomegalovirus exposure and HLA in healthy donors. PCR primers comprised 60 Vbeta and 13 Jbeta primers. Repertoires were generated with immunoSEQ multiplex PCR, while TCRdb's copy carries only in-frame clones and drops some. The sample yields 140,000 to 150,000 clones, around 90% seen once. Study results and limitations: The study listed 150 to 200 cytomegalovirus-associated TCR beta chains.

As regards this clone: The antigen remains undetermined.

Germline V gives CDR1 MNHNY, CDR2 SVGAGI (reference sequence). The CDR3 spans 15 residues. The J segment lost 2 bases and the V segment lost 5 bases, leaving 9 bases of the junction unmatched. This receptor was obtained from a woman aged 40 to 50 in good health and CMV-seronegative. The specimen sequenced was PBMCs. The J gene is TRBJ2-7, the V gene TRBV6-6; 7 bases are a match to TRBD2. CDR3 coding DNA: TGTGCCAGCAGTCTTGGACTAGAAGGGACCTACGAGCAGTACTTC. Its translation is CASSLGLEGTYEQYF.